Listed below are T cell receptor beta chains from one sample, sequenced in a study of T cell repertoires in cytomegalovirus infection. TCRdb fed the reads into MiXCR, producing one record per CDR3 protein. The sample has hundreds of thousands of distinct CDR3 sequences, 15% to 20% seen once; the top ten hold around 9.3%. The sequencing sample was made of PBMCs. The receptors stem from a human donor in good health (CMV status not recorded). Some clones in this sample may be carry-over from other donors' samples. CDR3s include the opening cysteine and the closing phenylalanine or tryptophan. A D gene is named only where the DNA matches it firmly. Clone size is shown for a subset of rows, as once, few, many or a class of expanded clone.

j_call: TRBJ2-5
v_call: TRBV29-1
d_call: .
clone_size: .
cdr3_aa: CSVEDALWETQYF
cdr3_nt: TGCAGCGTTGAAGACGCCTTATGGGAGACCCAGTACTTC

j_call: TRBJ1-4
v_call: TRBV7-8
d_call: TRBD1
clone_size: many
cdr3_aa: CASRQQGVANEKLFF
cdr3_nt: TGTGCCAGCAGGCAACAGGGGGTGGCTAATGAAAAACTGTTTTTT

j_call: TRBJ2-3
v_call: TRBV7-2
d_call: TRBD2
clone_size: few
cdr3_aa: CASSLRLAGGGADTQYF
cdr3_nt: TGTGCCAGCAGCCTCAGATTAGCGGGGGGAGGGGCAGATACGCAGTATTTT

j_call: TRBJ1-3
v_call: TRBV20-1
d_call: TRBD1
clone_size: few
cdr3_aa: CSARGGTGGTGNTIYF
cdr3_nt: TGCAGTGCTAGAGGAGGGACAGGGGGAACTGGAAACACCATATATTTT

j_call: TRBJ2-3
v_call: TRBV5-4
d_call: .
clone_size: few
cdr3_aa: CASSLGQASSTDTQYF
cdr3_nt: TGTGCCAGCAGCTTGGGACAGGCCTCTAGCACAGATACGCAGTATTTT

j_call: TRBJ2-1
v_call: TRBV6-2/TRBV6-3
d_call: .
clone_size: many
cdr3_aa: CASSTRTGQTYNEQFF
cdr3_nt: TGTGCCAGCAGTACCCGTACCGGACAGACCTACAATGAGCAGTTCTTC

j_call: TRBJ2-5
v_call: TRBV7-2
d_call: TRBD2
clone_size: many
cdr3_aa: CASSTLAGGHGTQYF
cdr3_nt: TGTGCCAGCAGCACACTAGCGGGGGGGCACGGGACCCAGTACTTC

j_call: TRBJ2-1
v_call: TRBV6-6
d_call: .
clone_size: few
cdr3_aa: CASRRRDPLEQFF
cdr3_nt: TGTGCCAGCAGACGGCGGGACCCTCTGGAGCAGTTCTTC

j_call: TRBJ2-1
v_call: TRBV12-3/TRBV12-4
d_call: TRBD2
clone_size: few
cdr3_aa: CASSLGRGVSNEQFF
cdr3_nt: TGTGCCAGCAGTTTGGGGCGGGGGGTGTCCAATGAGCAGTTCTTC

j_call: TRBJ2-2
v_call: TRBV7-6
d_call: .
clone_size: .
cdr3_aa: CASSSGRVSNTGELFF
cdr3_nt: TGTGCCAGCAGCTCTGGGAGAGTTTCGAACACCGGGGAGCTGTTTTTT